Presented here are 22 T cell receptor beta chains from one specimen sequenced in a study of radiotherapy plus CTLA-4 blockade in lung cancer. Profiling relied on immunoSEQ multiplex PCR, and the TCRdb table lists in-frame clones only, not all of them. Found here are around 90,000 clones, roughly four fifths of them singletons; the top ten hold less than 15%. The material was peripheral blood, obtained from a patient treated with radiotherapy plus ipilimumab. The receptors were sampled from a human donor with non-small cell lung cancer that progressed on radiotherapy plus ipilimumab.

The CDR3 is CASRQEGPFYGYTF. CDR3 DNA sequence: TGTGCCAGCAGGCAGGAGGGCCCTTTCTATGGCTACACCTTC. The V gene is TRBV9, the J gene TRBJ1-2; no clear D gene. With 5 bases removed from V and 4 bases from J, the gap between germline ends came to 15 bases. The germline gives CDR1 SGDLS, CDR2 YYNGEE. The CDR3 totals 14 residues.

The rearrangement links TRBV19 to TRBJ2-7, with D hard to call. The CDR3 is made up of 13 amino acids. V lost 5 bases, J lost 4 bases, and 12 bases lay in between. Germline values: CDR1 LNHDA, CDR2 SQIVND (reference sequence). The CDR3 DNA reads as TGTGCCAGTAGTTCCCTCCAAACTTACGAGCAGTACTTC. As protein: CASSSLQTYEQYF.

The chain links TRBV9 to TRBJ2-7, with 10 bases matching TRBD2. CDR1 and CDR2 from the germline V gene are SGDLS and YYNGEE. The V segment lost 3 bases and the J segment 5 bases; nucleotides outside the gene matches: 8. CDR3 size: 15 residues. CDR3 in DNA: TGTGCCAGCAGCGAAGCTAGCGGGGGTCGGAACGAGCAGTACTTC. It is translated as CASSEASGGRNEQYF.

The chain joins TRBV5-5 to TRBJ1-5; 7 nucleotides agree with TRBD1. CDR1 is SGHKS, CDR2 YYEKEE, per germline (reference sequence). CDR3 length: 15 amino acids. The V segment lost 1 base and the J segment 6 bases; nucleotides outside the gene matches: 7. CDR3 sequence: CASSLYPGGGQPQHF. The CDR3 DNA reads as TGTGCCAGCAGCTTGTATCCAGGGGGAGGTCAGCCCCAGCATTTT. Using reference TRBV5-5 and TRBJ1-5 for the parts outside the CDR3, the full variable domain is DAGVTQSPTHLIKTRGQQVTLRCSPISGHKSVSWYQQVLGQGPQFIFQYYEKEERGRGNFPDRFSARQFPNYSSELNVNALLLGDSALYLCASSLYPGGGQPQHFGDGTRLSIL.

The chain is built from TRBV11-2 and TRBJ2-5; the D gene is possibly TRBD2 (6 bases). Deletions cut 5 bases from V and 2 bases from J, with 15 bases between. The germline V gene encodes CDR1 SGHAT and CDR2 FQNNGV. The CDR3 spans 15 residues. For the CDR3, the DNA is TGTGCCAGCAGCCCGAGACTAGTAGGGCAAGAGACCCAGTACTTC. This sequence encodes CASSPRLVGQETQYF.

This chain links TRBV7-9 with TRBJ2-3; D may be TRBD1 (6 bases). Trimming took off 3 bases at V and 4 bases at J, with 11 bases between the two ends. The CDR3 extends over 14 amino acids. The germline CDR1 and CDR2 sequences are SEHNR and FQNEAQ (reference sequence). The CDR3: CASSFTGRADTQYF. CDR3 in DNA: TGTGCCAGCAGCTTTACAGGGCGGGCAGATACGCAGTATTTT.

This clone occurred a few times. V is TRBV5-8 and J is TRBJ1-1; TRBD1 matches at 7 bases. Germline CDR1 is SGHTS and CDR2 is YDEGEE. This CDR3 has 16 amino acids. Unmatched junction bases numbered 5, after V lost 0 bases and J lost 0 bases. CDR3 in amino acids: CASSLGRGRVNTEAFF. DNA of the CDR3: TGTGCCAGCAGCTTGGGCAGGGGGAGGGTGAACACTGAAGCTTTCTTT.

The J gene is TRBJ2-7, the V gene TRBV5-4; 7 bases align to TRBD2. Germline CDR1 SGHNT, CDR2 YYREEE (reference sequence). The CDR3 spans 15 residues. J was trimmed by 3 bases and V by 3 bases; bases with no gene match: 9. CDR3 coding DNA: TGTGCCAGCAGCTCGCCCTCAAGCGGGGACTACGAGCAGTACTTC. Translation gives CASSSPSSGDYEQYF.

The chain recombines TRBV6-1 with TRBJ1-1; D gene unclear. The CDR3 length is 14 residues. V was shortened by 1 base and J by 8 bases, with 14 bases between the two germline ends. CDR1 and CDR2 from the germline V gene are MNHNS and SASEGT. The CDR3, as DNA: TGTGCCAGCAGTGAAGGACCCTCGTCACTCGAAGCTTTCTTT. Protein sequence: CASSEGPSSLEAFF.

V gene TRBV9 combines with J gene TRBJ1-2; a weak D match, TRBD1 (6 bases). CDR1 and CDR2 from the germline V gene are SGDLS and YYNGEE. Trimming stripped 0 bases from V and 9 bases from J, with 18 bases between. CDR3 length: 15 residues. The CDR3 DNA reads TGTGCCAGCAGCGTAGCAGCAGGAGGGGGTTCTCGCTACACCTTC. Amino acids: CASSVAAGGGSRYTF.

The rearrangement uses TRBV4-3 and TRBJ2-1, with 7 bases matching TRBD1. Germline CDR1 LGHNA, CDR2 YSLEER. The CDR3 spans 16 residues. After removal of 4 bases from V and 6 bases from J, the junction contained 12 bases not matched to a gene. The CDR3 DNA is TGCGCCAGCAGCCGTCTTTTTGGGACAGTCATCAATGAGCAGTTCTTC. This translates into CASSRLFGTVINEQFF.

This chain joins TRBV7-6 and TRBJ2-5; 9 bases match TRBD1. This CDR3 contains 14 residues. Per the germline V gene, CDR1 is SGHVS and CDR2 is FNYEAQ. With V trimmed by 3 bases and J by 5 bases, 4 bases remained unmatched. The CDR3 DNA reads TGTGCCAGCAGCTTTAGGACAGGGGAGGAGACCCAGTACTTC. Translated, it gives CASSFRTGEETQYF.

This chain connects TRBV5-1 to TRBJ1-1; D is ambiguous. This CDR3 is built from 15 residues. The V gene lost 1 base and the J gene lost 0 bases, with 10 bases spanning the gap. Germline CDR1 reads SGHRS; CDR2 reads YFSETQ. CDR3 residues: CASSLLWIMNTEAFF. DNA of the CDR3: TGCGCCAGCAGCTTGCTATGGATCATGAACACTGAAGCTTTCTTT.

In its sample, this clone was seen a few times. The chain is built from TRBV7-9 and TRBJ1-5, with TRBD1 identical over 7 bases. With 4 bases clipped from V and 0 bases from J, the junction kept 6 bases outside the gene matches. This CDR3 has 16 residues. CDR1 is SEHNR and CDR2 is FQNEAQ in the germline V gene (reference sequence). This CDR3 reads CASSSGQDISNQPQHF. Here the CDR3 DNA reads TGTGCCAGCAGCTCTGGACAGGACATTAGCAATCAGCCCCAGCATTTT. Full variable domain (missing parts from reference TRBV7-9 and TRBJ1-5): DTGVSQNPRHKITKRGQNVTFRCDPISEHNRLYWYRQTLGQGPEFLTYFQNEAQLEKSRLLSDRFSAERPKGSFSTLEIQRTEQGDSAMYLCASSSGQDISNQPQHFGDGTRLSIL.

The chain recombines TRBV28 with TRBJ2-5; the match to TRBD2 covers 8 bases. The CDR3 is made up of 14 amino acids. Trimming removed 6 bases from V and 5 bases from J; junction bases left unmatched: 8. Looked up from germline, CDR1 is MDHEN and CDR2 is SYDVKM. CDR3 sequence reads: CASRSGTSRETQYF. The DNA for the CDR3 is TGTGCCAGCAGGTCCGGGACTAGTCGCGAGACCCAGTACTTC.

The J gene is TRBJ1-3, the V gene TRBV4-1; TRBD1 might be the D (5 bases). There are 15 residues in the CDR3. CDR1 is MGHRA, CDR2 YSYEKL, per germline. The V end was cut by 1 base, the J end by 0 bases, with 7 bases between. The CDR3 nucleotides read TGCGCCAGCAGCCAAGGACAGATCTCTGGAAACACCATATATTTT. It codes for CASSQGQISGNTIYF.

This chain uses TRBV5-4 with TRBJ2-7; no firm D call. Trimming took 6 bases from V and 3 from J, leaving 19 bases between them. The length of the CDR3 is 15 residues. Germline V lookup: CDR1 SGHNT, CDR2 YYREEE (reference sequence). The CDR3 sequence is CASTFDPSGFYEQYF. CDR3 nucleotides: TGTGCCAGCACCTTCGACCCGAGTGGATTCTACGAGCAGTACTTC.

This clone was detected only a few times. The V and J genes are TRBV7-2 and TRBJ1-2, with D possibly being TRBD1 (6 bases). The germline V gene encodes CDR1 SGHTA and CDR2 FQGNSA. The CDR3 covers 17 residues. Trimming took 3 bases from V and 2 from J, leaving 19 bases between them. The CDR3: CASSFDRFERENYGYTF. Written as DNA, the CDR3 is TGTGCCAGCAGCTTCGACAGGTTCGAGAGGGAAAACTATGGCTACACCTTC.

The chain employs TRBV5-8 and TRBJ1-3; 7 bases agree with TRBD1. Germline V gene sequence: CDR1 SGHTS, CDR2 YDEGEE. CDR3 length: 14 residues. V was pared by 3 bases and J by 4 bases, with 4 bases of the junction left unmatched. The CDR3 reads CASSSGQKGNTIYF. CDR3 DNA sequence: TGTGCCAGCAGCTCGGGACAGAAAGGAAACACCATATATTTT.

The chain recombines TRBV4-1 with TRBJ2-7; 10 bases agree with TRBD1. The CDR3 runs 15 residues. The germline CDR1 and CDR2 sequences are MGHRA and YSYEKL. Trimming took 1 base from V and 8 from J; bases not matched to a gene: 8. CDR3 region: CASSQVSGQGNQQYF. The CDR3 bases are TGCGCCAGCAGCCAAGTGTCGGGACAGGGGAATCAGCAGTACTTC.

This rearrangement joins TRBV11-2 to TRBJ1-1; D is ambiguous. This CDR3 spans 13 amino acids. The V gene lost 2 bases and the J gene lost 1 base, with 5 bases spanning the gap. Germline V gives CDR1 SGHAT, CDR2 FQNNGV. The CDR3 DNA reads as TGTGCCAGCAGCTTAATGCAGAACACTGAAGCTTTCTTT. It translates to CASSLMQNTEAFF. The full variable domain, rest sourced from reference TRBV11-2 and TRBJ1-1, is EAGVAQSPRYKIIEKRQSVAFWCNPISGHATLYWYQQILGQGPKLLIQFQNNGVVDDSQLPKDRFSAERLKGVDSTLKIQPAKLEDSAVYLCASSLMQNTEAFFGQGTRLTVV.

The chain uses TRBV7-6 and TRBJ1-1; possibly TRBD1 for D (6 bases). V was shortened by 5 bases and J by 5 bases, with 12 bases between the two germline ends. Germline values: CDR1 SGHVS, CDR2 FNYEAQ. CDR3 size: 13 residues. CDR3 DNA sequence: TGTGCCAGCAGCATACAGGGTTGGACTGAAGCTTTCTTT. It yields the protein CASSIQGWTEAFF.